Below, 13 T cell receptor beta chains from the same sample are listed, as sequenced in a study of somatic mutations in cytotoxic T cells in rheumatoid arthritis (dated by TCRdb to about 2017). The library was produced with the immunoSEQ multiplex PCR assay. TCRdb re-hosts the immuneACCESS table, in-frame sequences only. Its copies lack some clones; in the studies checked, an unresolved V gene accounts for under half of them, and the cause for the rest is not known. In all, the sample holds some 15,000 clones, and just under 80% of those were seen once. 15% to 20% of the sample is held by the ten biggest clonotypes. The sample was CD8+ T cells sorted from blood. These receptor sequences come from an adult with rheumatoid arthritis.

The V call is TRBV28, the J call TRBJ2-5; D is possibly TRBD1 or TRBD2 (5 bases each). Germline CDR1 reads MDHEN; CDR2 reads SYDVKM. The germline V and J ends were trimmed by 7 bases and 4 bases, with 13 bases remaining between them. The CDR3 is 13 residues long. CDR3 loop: CASILRDAETQYF. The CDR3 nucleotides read TGTGCCAGCATACTCCGGGACGCAGAGACCCAGTACTTC.

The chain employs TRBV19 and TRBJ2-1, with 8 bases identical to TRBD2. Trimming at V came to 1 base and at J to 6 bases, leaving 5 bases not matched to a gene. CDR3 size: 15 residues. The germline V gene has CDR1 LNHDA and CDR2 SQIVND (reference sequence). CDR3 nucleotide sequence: TGTGCCAGTAGTATAGCGGGGGGGGGCTTCAATGAGCAGTTCTTC. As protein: CASSIAGGGFNEQFF.

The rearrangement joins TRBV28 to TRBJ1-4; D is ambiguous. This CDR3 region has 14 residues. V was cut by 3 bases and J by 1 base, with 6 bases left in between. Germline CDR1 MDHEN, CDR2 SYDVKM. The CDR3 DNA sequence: TGTGCCAGCAGTTTGGACGGAACTAATGAAAAACTGTTTTTT. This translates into CASSLDGTNEKLFF.

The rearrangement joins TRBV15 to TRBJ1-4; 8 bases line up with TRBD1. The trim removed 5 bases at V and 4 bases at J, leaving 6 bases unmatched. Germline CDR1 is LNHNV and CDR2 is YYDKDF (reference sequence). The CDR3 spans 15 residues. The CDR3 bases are TGTGCCACCAGCCTCCCTGACAGGGGTAATGAAAAACTGTTTTTT. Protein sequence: CATSLPDRGNEKLFF. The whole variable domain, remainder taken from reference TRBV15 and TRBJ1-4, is DAMVIQNPRYQVTQFGKPVTLSCSQTLNHNVMYWYQQKSSQAPKLLFHYYDKDFNNEADTPDNFQSRRPNTSFCFLDIRSPGLGDTAMYLCATSLPDRGNEKLFFGSGTQLSVL.

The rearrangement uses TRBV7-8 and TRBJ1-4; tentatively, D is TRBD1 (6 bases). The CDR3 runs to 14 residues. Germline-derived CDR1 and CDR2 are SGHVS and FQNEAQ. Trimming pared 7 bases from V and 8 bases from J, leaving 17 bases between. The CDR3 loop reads CASTWGGGSEKLFF. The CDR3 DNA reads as TGTGCCAGCACCTGGGGAGGGGGTTCGGAAAAACTGTTTTTT. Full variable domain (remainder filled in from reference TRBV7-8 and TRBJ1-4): GAGVSQSPRYKVAKRGQDVALRCDPISGHVSLFWYQQALGQGPEFLTYFQNEAQLDKSGLPSDRFFAERPEGSVSTLKIQRTQQEDSAVYLCASTWGGGSEKLFFGSGTQLSVL.

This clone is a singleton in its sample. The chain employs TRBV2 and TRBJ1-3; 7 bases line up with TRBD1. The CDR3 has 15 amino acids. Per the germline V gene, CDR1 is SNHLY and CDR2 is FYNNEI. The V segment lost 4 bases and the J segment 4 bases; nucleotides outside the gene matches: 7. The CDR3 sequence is CASSGGGGRGNTIYF. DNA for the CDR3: TGTGCCAGCAGTGGGGGAGGGGGCCGCGGAAACACCATATATTTT.

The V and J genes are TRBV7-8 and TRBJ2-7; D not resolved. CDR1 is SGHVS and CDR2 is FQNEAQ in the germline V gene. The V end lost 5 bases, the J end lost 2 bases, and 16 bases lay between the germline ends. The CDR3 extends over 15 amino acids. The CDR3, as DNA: TGTGCCAGCAGCATCGGGCCGGACGAAGCCTACGAGCAGTACTTC. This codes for CASSIGPDEAYEQYF. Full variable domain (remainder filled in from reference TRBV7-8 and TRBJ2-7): GAGVSQSPRYKVAKRGQDVALRCDPISGHVSLFWYQQALGQGPEFLTYFQNEAQLDKSGLPSDRFFAERPEGSVSTLKIQRTQQEDSAVYLCASSIGPDEAYEQYFGPGTRLTVT.

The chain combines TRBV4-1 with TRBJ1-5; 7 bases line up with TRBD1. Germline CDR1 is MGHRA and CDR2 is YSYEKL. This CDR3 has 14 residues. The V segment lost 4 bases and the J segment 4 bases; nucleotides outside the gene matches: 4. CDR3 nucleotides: TGCGCCAGCAGCCTAAGGACAGGAAATCAGCCCCAGCATTTT. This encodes CASSLRTGNQPQHF.

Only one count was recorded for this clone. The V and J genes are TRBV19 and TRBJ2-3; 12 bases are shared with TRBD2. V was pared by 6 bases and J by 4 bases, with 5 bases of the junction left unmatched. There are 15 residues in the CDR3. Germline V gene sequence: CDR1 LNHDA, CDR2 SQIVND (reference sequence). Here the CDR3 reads CASSRTSGGSDTQYF. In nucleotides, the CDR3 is TGTGCCAGTAGCCGAACTAGCGGGGGGTCAGATACGCAGTATTTT.

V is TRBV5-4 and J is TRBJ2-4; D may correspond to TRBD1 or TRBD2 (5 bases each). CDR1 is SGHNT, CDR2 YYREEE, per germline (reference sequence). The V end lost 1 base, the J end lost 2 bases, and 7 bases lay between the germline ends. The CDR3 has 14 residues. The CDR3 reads CASSLRGSKNIQYF. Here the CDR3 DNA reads TGTGCCAGCAGCTTGCGGGGCTCCAAAAACATTCAGTACTTC.

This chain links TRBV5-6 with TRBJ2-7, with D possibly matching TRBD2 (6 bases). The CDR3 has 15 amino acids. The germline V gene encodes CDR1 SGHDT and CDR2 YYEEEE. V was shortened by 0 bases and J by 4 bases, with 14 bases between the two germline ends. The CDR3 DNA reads TGTGCCAGCAGCTTGGGGACGGGGGTGTCGTACGAGCAGTACTTC. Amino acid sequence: CASSLGTGVSYEQYF.

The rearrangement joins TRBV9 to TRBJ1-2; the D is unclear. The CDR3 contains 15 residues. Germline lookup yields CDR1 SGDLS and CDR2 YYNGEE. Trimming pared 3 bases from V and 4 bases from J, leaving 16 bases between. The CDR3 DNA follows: TGTGCCAGCAGCGCAGATCACCGGCAGGCCTATGGCTACACCTTC. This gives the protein CASSADHRQAYGYTF.

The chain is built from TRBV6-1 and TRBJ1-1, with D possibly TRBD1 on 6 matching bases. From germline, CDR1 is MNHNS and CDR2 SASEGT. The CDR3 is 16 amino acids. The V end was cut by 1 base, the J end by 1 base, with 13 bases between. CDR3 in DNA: TGTGCCAGCAGTGAAGGACCGGGACAAGAGAACACTGAAGCTTTCTTT. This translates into CASSEGPGQENTEAFF.